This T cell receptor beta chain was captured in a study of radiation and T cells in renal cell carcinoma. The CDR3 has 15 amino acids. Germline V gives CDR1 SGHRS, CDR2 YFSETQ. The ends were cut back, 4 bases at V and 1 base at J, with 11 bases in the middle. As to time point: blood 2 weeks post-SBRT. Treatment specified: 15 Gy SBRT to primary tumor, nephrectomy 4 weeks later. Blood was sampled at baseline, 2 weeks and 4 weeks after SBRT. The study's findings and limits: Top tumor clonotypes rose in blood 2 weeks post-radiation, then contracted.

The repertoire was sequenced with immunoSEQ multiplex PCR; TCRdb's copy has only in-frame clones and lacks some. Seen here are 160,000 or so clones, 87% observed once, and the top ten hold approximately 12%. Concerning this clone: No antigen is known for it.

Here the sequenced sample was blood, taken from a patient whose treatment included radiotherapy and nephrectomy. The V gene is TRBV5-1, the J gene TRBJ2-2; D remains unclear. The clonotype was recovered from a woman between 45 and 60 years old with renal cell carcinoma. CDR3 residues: CASSPGPLNTGELFF. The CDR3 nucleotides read TGCGCCAGCAGCCCCGGGCCTTTGAACACCGGGGAGCTGTTTTTT. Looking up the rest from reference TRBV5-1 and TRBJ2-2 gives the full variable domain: KAGVTQTPRYLIKTRGQQVTLSCSPISGHRSVSWYQQTPGQGLQFLFEYFSETQRNKGNFPGRFSGRQFSNSRSEMNVSTLELGDSALYLCASSPGPLNTGELFFGEGSRLTVL.